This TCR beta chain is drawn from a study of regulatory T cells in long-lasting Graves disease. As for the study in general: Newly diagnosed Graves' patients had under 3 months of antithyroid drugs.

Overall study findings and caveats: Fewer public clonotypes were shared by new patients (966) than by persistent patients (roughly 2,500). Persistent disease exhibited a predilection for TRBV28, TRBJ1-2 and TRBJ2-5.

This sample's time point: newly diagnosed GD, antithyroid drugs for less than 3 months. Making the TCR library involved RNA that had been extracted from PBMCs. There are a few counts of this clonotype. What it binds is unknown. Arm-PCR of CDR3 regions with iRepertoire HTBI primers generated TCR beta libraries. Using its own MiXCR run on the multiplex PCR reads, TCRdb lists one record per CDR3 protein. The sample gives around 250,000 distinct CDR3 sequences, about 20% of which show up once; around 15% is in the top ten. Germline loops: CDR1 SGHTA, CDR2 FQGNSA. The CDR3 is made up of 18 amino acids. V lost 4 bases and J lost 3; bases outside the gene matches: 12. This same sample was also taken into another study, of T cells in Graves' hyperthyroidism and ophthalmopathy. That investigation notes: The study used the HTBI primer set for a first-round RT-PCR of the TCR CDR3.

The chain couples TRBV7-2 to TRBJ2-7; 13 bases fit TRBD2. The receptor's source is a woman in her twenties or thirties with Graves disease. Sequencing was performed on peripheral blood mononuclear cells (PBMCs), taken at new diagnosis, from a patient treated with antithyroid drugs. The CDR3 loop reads CASSSTSGGNPTSYEQYF. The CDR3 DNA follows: TGTGCCAGCAGCTCGACTAGCGGGGGGAACCCGACCAGCTACGAGCAGTACTTC. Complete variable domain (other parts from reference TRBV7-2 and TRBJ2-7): GAGVSQSPSNKVTEKGKDVELRCDPISGHTALYWYRQSLGQGLEFLIYFQGNSAPDKSGLPSDRFSAERTGGSVSTLTIQRTQQEDSAVYLCASSSTSGGNPTSYEQYFGPGTRLTVT.